This TCR beta chain is drawn from a study of blood T cell repertoires in COVID-19. Overall study context: COVID-19 samples from acute and convalescent phases originated in the United States, Italy and Spain. PBMCs, B-cell-depleted T cells, or T cells provided the cDNA or gDNA that made up the material.

Clones were read by immunoSEQ multiplex PCR, and TCRdb kept only the in-frame ones, dropping some. In the table there are around 700,000 clones, 70% to 90% of which are singletons. V was shortened by 0 bases and J by 5 bases, with 20 bases between the two germline ends. Per the germline V gene, CDR1 is MNHEY and CDR2 is SMNVEV (reference sequence). This CDR3 is built from 19 residues. This TCR was recovered from a woman aged 18 to 35 with acute or convalescent COVID-19. The V gene is TRBV27, the J gene TRBJ1-6; the D gene is possibly TRBD1 (6 bases). Input material: peripheral blood. The CDR3 here is CASSLSIQGVGLDNSPLHF. For the CDR3, the DNA is TGTGCCAGCAGTTTATCTATACAGGGTGTGGGATTGGATAATTCACCCCTCCACTTT.